Below are 16 T cell receptor beta chains sequenced from a single sample in a study of T cell changes during pregnancy in multiple sclerosis. This table comes from immunoSEQ multiplex PCR, and its TCRdb copy is limited to in-frame clones, with some not included. Here the sample spans 60,000 or so clones, around 93% being singletons. This specimen consisted of CD4+ T cells from peripheral blood mononuclear cells, obtained before pregnancy. The receptors were sampled from a female donor with multiple sclerosis, enrolled in a pregnancy study.

This chain joins TRBV27 and TRBJ2-3, with D uncertain. V was trimmed by 4 bases and J by 8 bases, leaving 19 bases between them. Germline values: CDR1 MNHEY, CDR2 SMNVEV (reference sequence). This CDR3 comprises 15 residues. CDR3 amino acids: CASSSQQVRLSTQYF. In nucleotides, the CDR3 is TGTGCCAGCAGTTCCCAGCAGGTGCGCTTAAGTACGCAGTATTTT.

The chain employs TRBV19 and TRBJ2-2, with 7 bases that match TRBD1. The germline CDR1 and CDR2 sequences are LNHDA and SQIVND (reference sequence). V trimming: 6 bases; J trimming: 1 base; junction bases outside the gene matches: 11. The CDR3 totals 17 residues. The CDR3 bases are TGTGCCAGTAGCCCGGTACAGGGGTTACAGAACACCGGGGAGCTGTTTTTT. Amino acids: CASSPVQGLQNTGELFF. The whole variable domain, filled in from reference TRBV19 and TRBJ2-2, reads DGGITQSPKYLFRKEGQNVTLSCEQNLNHDAMYWYRQDPGQGLRLIYYSQIVNDFQKGDIAEGYSVSREKKESFPLTVTSAQKNPTAFYLCASSPVQGLQNTGELFFGEGSRLTVL.

The count of this clone is one. The rearrangement uses TRBV7-9 and TRBJ1-5; 10 nucleotides align to TRBD1. With V trimmed by 5 bases and J by 2 bases, 9 bases remained unmatched. Germline V gene data show CDR1 as SEHNR and CDR2 as FQNEAQ (reference sequence). This CDR3 comprises 17 residues. CDR3 residues: CASSAGGQGVRNQPQHF. In DNA form, the CDR3 reads TGTGCCAGCAGCGCAGGCGGACAGGGGGTTCGCAATCAGCCCCAGCATTTT.

V and J are TRBV5-6 and TRBJ2-6; D ambiguous. This CDR3 contains 15 residues. Germline assignment: CDR1 SGHDT and CDR2 YYEEEE. V was clipped by 2 bases and J by 0 bases, with 6 bases between them. CDR3 nucleotides: TGTGCCAGCAGCTTTAAGAGCTCTGGGGCCAACGTCCTGACTTTC. Its protein product is CASSFKSSGANVLTF.

About this clone: Relative to the germline gene, one junction end is altered; a read error may explain this. The chain carries TRBV28 and TRBJ2-5, with 13 bases identical to TRBD2. Germline V gene data show CDR1 as MDHEN and CDR2 as SYDVKM. The CDR3 is 13 residues long. CDR3 nucleotide sequence: TGCGGGACTAGCGGGACAAGACGGGAGACCCAGTACTTC. Translated: CGTSGTRRETQYF.

J is TRBJ2-7 and V is TRBV7-3; 8 nucleotides agree with TRBD2. The germline CDR1 and CDR2 sequences are SGHTA and FQGTGA. CDR3 length: 16 residues. V shed 0 bases and J 2 bases; nucleotides not matched to a gene: 6. CDR3 sequence reads: CASSLTGTRGTYEQYF. The CDR3 coding sequence is TGTGCCAGCAGCTTAACGGGGACTAGGGGAACCTACGAGCAGTACTTC.

The genes are TRBV9 and TRBJ2-3, with 14 bases fitting TRBD2. J lost 4 bases, V lost 0 bases, and 4 bases had no gene match. Germline CDR1 is SGDLS and CDR2 is YYNGEE. The CDR3 covers 17 residues. CDR3 loop: CASSVGTSGRRPDTQYF. CDR3 coding DNA: TGTGCCAGCAGCGTAGGGACTAGCGGGAGGAGGCCAGATACGCAGTATTTT.

This clone was seen a single time. The chain joins TRBV11-2 to TRBJ2-3; 7 nucleotides line up with TRBD2. Germline CDR1 is SGHAT and CDR2 is FQNNGV. The CDR3 length is 18 residues. Trimming cost V 1 base and J 4 bases; bases outside gene matches: 14. The CDR3 nucleotides are TGTGCCAGCAGCTTAGGCCACCGAGGGAGGGGAGTCGCAGATACGCAGTATTTT. Encoded protein: CASSLGHRGRGVADTQYF. The whole variable domain, filled in from reference TRBV11-2 and TRBJ2-3, reads EAGVAQSPRYKIIEKRQSVAFWCNPISGHATLYWYQQILGQGPKLLIQFQNNGVVDDSQLPKDRFSAERLKGVDSTLKIQPAKLEDSAVYLCASSLGHRGRGVADTQYFGPGTRLTVL.

The V call is TRBV25-1, the J call TRBJ1-1; possible D gene TRBD1, 5 bases. In germline, CDR1 is MGHDK, CDR2 SYGVNS. The CDR3 extends over 15 amino acids. V was cut by 5 bases and J by 3 bases, with 16 bases left in between. The CDR3 sequence is CASSIDSGGYTEAFF. The CDR3 bases are TGTGCCAGCAGTATCGACAGCGGGGGGTACACTGAAGCTTTCTTT.

The chain combines TRBV14 with TRBJ2-7, with 9 bases identical to TRBD2. The CDR3 length is 14 residues. The junction had 5 bases not matched to a gene; V was cut back by 4 bases and J by 4 bases. Germline V gene lookup returns CDR1 SGHDN and CDR2 FVKESK. CDR3: CASSPAGGGYEQYF. The CDR3 region has the DNA TGTGCCAGCAGCCCAGCGGGAGGCGGGTACGAGCAGTACTTC.

This chain links TRBV7-9 with TRBJ1-1; the D gene is possibly TRBD1 (5 bases). V was shortened by 2 bases and J by 5 bases, with 12 bases between the two germline ends. Germline assignment: CDR1 SEHNR and CDR2 FQNEAQ (reference sequence). This CDR3 contains 14 residues. CDR3 amino acids: CASSLRGEGTEAFF. The DNA of the CDR3 is TGTGCCAGCAGCTTAAGAGGGGAGGGGACTGAAGCTTTCTTT.

The chain uses TRBV7-6 and TRBJ2-1; 9 nucleotides align to TRBD2. The CDR3 consists of 16 residues. Germline loops: CDR1 SGHVS, CDR2 FNYEAQ. V was clipped by 1 base and J by 2 bases; unmatched bases: 3. The CDR3 nucleotides read TGTGCCAGCAGCTTAGGGACTAGCGCTACCTACAATGAGCAGTTCTTC. Amino acids: CASSLGTSATYNEQFF. The full variable domain, its missing parts supplied by reference TRBV7-6 and TRBJ2-1, is GAGVSQSPRYKVTKRGQDVALRCDPISGHVSLYWYRQALGQGPEFLTYFNYEAQQDKSGLPNDRFSAERPEGSISTLTIQRTEQRDSAMYRCASSLGTSATYNEQFFGPGTRLTVL.

The CDR3 loop is CATSRGRDRLNQPQHF. The CDR3 nucleotides are TGTGCCACCAGCAGAGGGCGGGACAGACTCAATCAGCCCCAGCATTTT. The chain recombines TRBV15 with TRBJ1-5; 7 bases match TRBD1. Trimming removed 1 base from V and 3 bases from J; junction bases left unmatched: 6. Per the germline V gene, CDR1 is LNHNV and CDR2 is YYDKDF (reference sequence). The CDR3 sequence is 16 residues long.

The J gene is TRBJ1-2, the V gene TRBV7-2; TRBD1 matches at 10 bases. V trimming: 1 base; J trimming: 3 bases; junction bases outside the gene matches: 5. This CDR3 is 16 amino acids long. Germline V gives CDR1 SGHTA, CDR2 FQGNSA. The CDR3 here is CASSLVSTGGHYGYTF. As DNA, the CDR3 is TGTGCCAGCAGCTTAGTGTCGACAGGGGGCCACTATGGCTACACCTTC.

The J gene is TRBJ1-1, the V gene TRBV6-1, with a weak D call TRBD1 (5 bases). Germline-derived CDR1 and CDR2 are MNHNS and SASEGT. The CDR3 has 14 amino acids. V lost 8 bases to trimming and J lost 0 bases, with 13 bases between them. The CDR3 DNA follows: TGTGCCAGCCTAGTACAGGCCATGAACACTGAAGCTTTCTTT. This sequence encodes CASLVQAMNTEAFF.

The chain employs TRBV6-6 and TRBJ2-7; 8 nucleotides agree with TRBD1. Looked up from germline, CDR1 is MNHNY and CDR2 is SVGAGI (reference sequence). The length of the CDR3 is 14 residues. Trimming cost V 9 bases and J 3 bases; bases outside gene matches: 10. CDR3 nucleotide sequence: TGTGCCAGTTTGGGCGACAGGGGTGACTACGAGCAGTACTTC. Encoded protein: CASLGDRGDYEQYF.